This T cell receptor (beta chain) derives from a study of blood T cell repertoires in COVID-19. Study information: Acute and convalescent COVID-19 samples came from the United States, Italy and Spain. Sources were T cells, B-cell-depleted T cells, or PBMCs; the material itself was cDNA or gDNA.

The CDR3 covers 15 residues. J lost 6 bases, V lost 6 bases, and 4 bases had no gene match. Germline V gives CDR1 KGHSH, CDR2 LQKENI. Original handling: Scientists estimated how many nucleated cells there were by amplifying reference gene primers. Using immunoSEQ multiplex PCR, the repertoire was profiled, and TCRdb retains in-frame clones only, with some absent. V and J calls and clone size are given by that table; D and trimming were obtained from the DNA. The table lists about 180,000 clones, 70% to 90% of them singletons. J is TRBJ2-4 and V is TRBV18; 14 bases align to TRBD2. This receptor was obtained from a man in his 60s with acute or convalescent COVID-19. Sequenced material: peripheral blood. The CDR3 reads CASSRTSGRINIQYF. The CDR3 DNA reads as TGTGCCAGCTCGCGGACTAGCGGGAGGATAAACATTCAGTACTTC.